The 21 T cell receptor beta chains reported below all come from one sample, sequenced in a study of T-cell reconstitution after alpha-beta-depleted transplantation in children. The authors prepared the TCRbeta library with unique molecular identifiers. Using its own MiXCR run on the PCR reads, TCRdb lists one record per CDR3 protein. The data show 400,000 to 500,000 distinct CDR3 sequences, about a tenth seen once. This material consisted of PBMCs from the stem cell graft donor, taken from the stem cell graft. The receptor set was obtained from a human donor who donated a stem cell graft to a child with acute myeloid leukemia.

The sample holds many counts of this clonotype. The V call is TRBV5-1, the J call TRBJ2-3, with a weak D call TRBD2 (6 bases). The V end lost 4 bases, the J end lost 1 base, and 16 bases lay between the germline ends. The CDR3 loop spans 16 amino acids. From germline, CDR1 is SGHRS and CDR2 YFSETQ. CDR3 residues: CASSPTGTGGTDTQYF. The DNA for the CDR3 is TGCGCCAGCAGCCCGACCGGGACTGGAGGCACAGATACGCAGTATTTT.

This clonotype occurred a few times. The chain links TRBV7-2 to TRBJ2-5; TRBD2 is a possible D gene (6 bases). The germline CDR1 and CDR2 sequences are SGHTA and FQGNSA. V lost 1 base, J lost 10 bases, and 13 bases lay in between. CDR3 length: 13 residues. CDR3 coding DNA: TGTGCCAGCAGCTTAGGCTGGGGGGAGGACCAGTACTTC. Protein product: CASSLGWGEDQYF.

The chain has TRBV6-1 and TRBJ2-3, with D unclear. The ends were cut back, 5 bases at V and 4 bases at J, with 16 bases in the middle. Germline V gives CDR1 MNHNS, CDR2 SASEGT. CDR3 length: 15 residues. The CDR3 loop reads CASSMNSIGADTQYF. The CDR3 DNA reads as TGTGCCAGCAGTATGAATAGTATAGGTGCAGATACGCAGTATTTT.

This clonotype was seen a few times. The V and J genes are TRBV20-1 and TRBJ2-7; 9 bases map to TRBD1. This CDR3 contains 14 residues. Germline V gene sequence: CDR1 DFQATT, CDR2 SNEGSKA (reference sequence). The V and J ends lost 6 bases and 0 bases, in that order; junction bases with no gene match: 6. As DNA, the CDR3 is TGCAGTGCCCGCCGGACAGGGGTCTCCTACGAGCAGTACTTC. Translated: CSARRTGVSYEQYF.

This clonotype was picked up many times. This chain links TRBV24-1 with TRBJ2-1; no clear D gene. The V gene lost 4 bases and the J gene lost 9 bases, with 9 bases spanning the gap. This CDR3 has 12 residues. Looked up from germline, CDR1 is KGHDR and CDR2 is SFDVKD. DNA of the CDR3: TGTGCCACCAGTGAGGGATATACTGAGCAGTTCTTC. This sequence encodes CATSEGYTEQFF.

The chain uses TRBV20-1 and TRBJ2-3; TRBD2 agrees at 8 bases. The CDR3 runs to 16 residues. Germline-derived CDR1 and CDR2 are DFQATT and SNEGSKA (reference sequence). The J segment lost 1 base and the V segment lost 3 bases, leaving 9 bases of the junction unmatched. Written as DNA, the CDR3 is TGCAGTGCTAGTGCCGGGAGGGGAGGGGGCACAGATACGCAGTATTTT. This sequence encodes CSASAGRGGGTDTQYF.

This clonotype was counted a few times. The genes are TRBV7-6 and TRBJ2-1; 12 bases are a match to TRBD2. The CDR3 extends over 15 amino acids. CDR1 is SGHVS and CDR2 is FNYEAQ in the germline V gene. V trimming: 5 bases; J trimming: 8 bases; junction bases outside the gene matches: 7. As DNA, the CDR3 is TGTGCCAGCAGCCCCGGGACTAGCGGGTACGATGAGCAGTTCTTC. Translation: CASSPGTSGYDEQFF.

Only a few counts were recorded for this clonotype. The J gene is TRBJ2-1, the V gene TRBV24-1; D gene ambiguous. Looked up from germline, CDR1 is KGHDR and CDR2 is SFDVKD. V lost 2 bases, J lost 3 bases, and 4 bases lay in between. This CDR3 is 13 amino acids long. The DNA for the CDR3 is TGTGCCACCAGTGATTCGTACTACAATGAGCAGTTCTTC. Its translation is CATSDSYYNEQFF.

The sample holds many counts of this clonotype. The chain joins TRBV20-1 to TRBJ1-5, with 8 bases lining up with TRBD1. Per the germline V gene, CDR1 is DFQATT and CDR2 is SNEGSKA (reference sequence). The CDR3 has 14 residues. J was trimmed by 4 bases and V by 2 bases; bases with no gene match: 4. CDR3 sequence: CSARTTGGNQPQHF. CDR3 DNA: TGCAGTGCTAGAACCACAGGGGGAAATCAGCCCCAGCATTTT.

This clonotype has more than one count but fewer than ten. The chain recombines TRBV6-5 with TRBJ1-1, with D hard to call. The CDR3 length is 12 residues. Germline-derived CDR1 and CDR2 are MNHEY and SVGAGI. V was cut by 5 bases and J by 1 base, with 5 bases left in between. This CDR3 reads CASSTANTEAFF. The CDR3, as DNA: TGTGCCAGCAGTACAGCGAACACTGAAGCTTTCTTT.

This clonotype was found a few times. The chain carries TRBV12-3 or TRBV12-4 and TRBJ2-5, with TRBD1 matching over 7 bases. This CDR3 contains 13 residues. Germline trimming cut 7 bases from V and 3 bases from J; bases unmatched to any gene: 5. CDR3 in amino acids: CASTRTGKETQYF. The CDR3 DNA reads as TGTGCCAGCACCCGGACAGGCAAAGAGACCCAGTACTTC.

This clonotype was seen only a few times. CDR3 loop: CASSQGTGASYEQYF. The CDR3 DNA reads TGTGCCAGCAGCCAAGGAACGGGCGCCTCCTACGAGCAGTACTTC. The V call is TRBV3-1, the J call TRBJ2-7; D gene unclear. The CDR3 covers 15 residues. The germline CDR1 and CDR2 sequences are LGHDT and YNNKEL (reference sequence). The V and J ends lost 1 base and 0 bases respectively, with 10 bases between them.

The chain couples TRBV7-9 to TRBJ2-5, with a possible D match to TRBD1 (6 bases). V was shortened by 6 bases and J by 6 bases, with 20 bases between the two germline ends. The CDR3 spans 15 residues. Germline V lookup: CDR1 SEHNR, CDR2 FQNEAQ (reference sequence). The CDR3 is CASSYPGQEKKTQYF. CDR3 nucleotides: TGTGCCAGCAGTTACCCGGGACAAGAAAAAAAGACCCAGTACTTC.

This clonotype was observed many times. The chain has TRBV7-9 and TRBJ2-1; 12 nucleotides agree with TRBD2. This CDR3 is 16 amino acids long. Looked up from germline, CDR1 is SEHNR and CDR2 is FQNEAQ (reference sequence). Germline trimming cut 4 bases from V and 6 bases from J; bases unmatched to any gene: 7. The CDR3 DNA reads as TGTGCCAGCAGCTCTCTAGCGGGAGGGCCAGGCAATGAGCAGTTCTTC. Its translation is CASSSLAGGPGNEQFF.

This clonotype was counted many times. The chain recombines TRBV7-3 with TRBJ2-1, with D perhaps TRBD2 (6 bases). The germline V gene has CDR1 SGHTA and CDR2 FQGTGA. The CDR3 is 15 residues long. V was cut by 2 bases and J by 4 bases, with 12 bases left in between. The CDR3 DNA sequence: TGTGCCAGCAGCTTAGCGGGGTCGATATACAATGAGCAGTTCTTC. It codes for CASSLAGSIYNEQFF. The full variable domain, in which reference TRBV7-3 and TRBJ2-1 provide the parts outside the CDR3, is GAGVSQTPSNKVTEKGKYVELRCDPISGHTALYWYRQSLGQGPEFLIYFQGTGAADDSGLPNDRFFAVRPEGSVSTLKIQRTERGDSAVYLCASSLAGSIYNEQFFGPGTRLTVL.

This clonotype has more than one count but fewer than ten. CDR3 sequence (DNA): TGTGCCAGCAGTTACCTAGCGGGGACGAACACCGGGGAGCTGTTTTTT. Its translation is CASSYLAGTNTGELFF. This rearrangement joins TRBV12-3 or TRBV12-4 to TRBJ2-2; 9 bases align to TRBD2. The CDR3 spans 16 residues. V lost 4 bases and J lost 0; bases outside the gene matches: 3.

This clonotype appeared a single time. This may arise from a read error, as a much more abundant clone is one base away. This chain connects TRBV29-1 to TRBJ2-2, with D tentatively TRBD2 (5 bases). This CDR3 contains 15 residues. From germline, CDR1 is SQVTM and CDR2 ANQGSEA. V was trimmed by 4 bases and J by 6 bases, leaving 18 bases between them. CDR3 amino acids: CSVAEPGMKSGELFF. In nucleotides, the CDR3 is TGCAGCGTTGCCGAGCCGGGGATGAAATCCGGGGAGCTGTTTTTT.

This clonotype was detected only a few times. The chain joins TRBV29-1 to TRBJ1-6; 9 nucleotides match TRBD1. Germline lookup yields CDR1 SQVTM and CDR2 ANQGSEA. The CDR3 spans 14 residues. Trimming removed 5 bases from V and 9 bases from J; junction bases left unmatched: 8. The CDR3 region is CSVTSGTGPSPLHF. In DNA form, the CDR3 reads TGCAGCGTTACCTCCGGGACAGGGCCTTCACCCCTCCACTTT.

This clonotype has only a few counts. J is TRBJ2-1 and V is TRBV5-4, with D possibly TRBD2 on 6 matching bases. V was pared by 4 bases and J by 4 bases, with 18 bases between. The CDR3 loop spans 16 amino acids. The germline gives CDR1 SGHNT, CDR2 YYREEE (reference sequence). The DNA of the CDR3 is TGTGCCAGCAGCCCTACCGGGACTCGCCATTACAATGAGCAGTTCTTC. This translates into CASSPTGTRHYNEQFF.

Only a few counts were recorded for this clonotype. The rearrangement joins TRBV6-1 to TRBJ2-3; 9 bases map to TRBD2. The V gene's germline CDR1 is MNHNS and CDR2 SASEGT. This CDR3 comprises 15 residues. The V segment lost 3 bases and the J segment 5 bases; nucleotides outside the gene matches: 6. CDR3 region: CASSERRGGGDTQYF. DNA of the CDR3: TGTGCCAGCAGTGAGCGGCGGGGGGGCGGAGATACGCAGTATTTT.

The J gene is TRBJ2-7, the V gene TRBV7-9; no clear D gene. With 4 bases removed from V and 0 bases from J, the gap between germline ends came to 4 bases. Germline loops: CDR1 SEHNR, CDR2 FQNEAQ (reference sequence). The CDR3 is made up of 12 amino acids. CDR3 in amino acids: CASSSNSYEQYF. The CDR3 bases are TGTGCCAGCAGCTCTAACTCCTACGAGCAGTACTTC.